The TCR beta chain described here comes from a study of shared clonotypes between healthy human individuals. As regards this clone: Its specificity is unknown.

Study-level points and caveats: Since donors were few, the genetic and exposure-history diversity represented was limited.

Some clones are missing from TCRdb's copy, which holds only in-frame ones; the method was immunoSEQ multiplex PCR. Of some 630,000 clones in the sample, about 78% are singletons; the top ten hold around 1.8%. V lost 7 bases, J lost 4 bases, and 5 bases stayed unmatched. Germline CDR1 is LNHDA and CDR2 is SQIVND (reference sequence). This CDR3 region has 14 residues. The sample taken for sequencing was memory CD4+ T cells sorted from blood. Specified subset: CD45RA-negative fraction. The chain joins TRBV19 to TRBJ2-1; 9 nucleotides align to TRBD1. The sequence was obtained from a woman aged 25 to 39 in good health. CDR3 amino acids: CASTAGQGYNEQFF. The CDR3 nucleotides are TGTGCCAGTACCGCGGGACAGGGATACAATGAGCAGTTCTTC.